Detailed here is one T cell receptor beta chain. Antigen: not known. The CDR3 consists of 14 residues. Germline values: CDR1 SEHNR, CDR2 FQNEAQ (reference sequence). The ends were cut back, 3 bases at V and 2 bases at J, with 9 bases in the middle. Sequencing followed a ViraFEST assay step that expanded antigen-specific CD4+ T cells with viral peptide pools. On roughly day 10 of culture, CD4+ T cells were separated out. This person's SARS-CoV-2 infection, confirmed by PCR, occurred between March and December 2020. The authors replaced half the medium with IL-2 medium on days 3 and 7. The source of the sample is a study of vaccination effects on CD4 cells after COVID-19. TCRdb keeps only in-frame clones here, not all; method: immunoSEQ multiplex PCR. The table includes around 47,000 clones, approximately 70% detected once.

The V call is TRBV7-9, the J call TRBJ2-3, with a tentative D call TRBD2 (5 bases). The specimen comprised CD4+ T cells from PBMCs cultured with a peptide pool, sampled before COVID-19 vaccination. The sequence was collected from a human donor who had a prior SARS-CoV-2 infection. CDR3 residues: CASSFTGDTDTQYF. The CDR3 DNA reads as TGTGCCAGCAGCTTTACCGGGGACACAGATACGCAGTATTTT. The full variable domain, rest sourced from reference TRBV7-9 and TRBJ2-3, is DTGVSQNPRHKITKRGQNVTFRCDPISEHNRLYWYRQTLGQGPEFLTYFQNEAQLEKSRLLSDRFSAERPKGSFSTLEIQRTEQGDSAMYLCASSFTGDTDTQYFGPGTRLTVL.